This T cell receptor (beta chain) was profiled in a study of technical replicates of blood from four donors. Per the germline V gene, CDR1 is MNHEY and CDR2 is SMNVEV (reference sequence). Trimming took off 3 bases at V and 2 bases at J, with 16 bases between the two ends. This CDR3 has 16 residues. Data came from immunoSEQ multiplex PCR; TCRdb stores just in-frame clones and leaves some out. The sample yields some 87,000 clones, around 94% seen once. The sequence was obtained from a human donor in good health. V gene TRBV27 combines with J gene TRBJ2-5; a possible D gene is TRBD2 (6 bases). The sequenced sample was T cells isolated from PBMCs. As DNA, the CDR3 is TGTGCCAGCAGTTTCGGGGTCTTGGGGGGTCAAGAGACCCAGTACTTC. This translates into CASSFGVLGGQETQYF.